What follows is one T cell receptor beta chain and its context. What it recognizes is unknown. This specimen comes from a study of T cells expressing NK-cell markers. Study details: In the group of eight sequenced donors, seven were HCMV-seropositive and one was seronegative. Overall study results and limits: These clonotypes additionally ranked first within the CD3+CD56-NKG2C+ fraction of four donors. HCMV specificity of the expanded NKG2C+ T cell clones was not established.

With the 5' RACE reads reprocessed, TCRdb shows one record per CDR3 protein and no DNA. The sample includes 350,000 to 400,000 distinct CDR3 sequences. Germline V gives CDR1 SGHTA, CDR2 FQGNSA. The CDR3 has 15 residues. The clonotype comes from a woman aged 45-59 years in good health. Specimen: blood T cells: a sorted CD56 or NKG2C T cell subset, CD4+ or CD8+ T cells, or bulk PBMC T cells (not recorded which). The chain is built from TRBV7-2 and TRBJ2-5; TCRdb names TRBD2, which stays unverified in the absence of DNA. The CDR3 sequence: CASSRVGGGEETQYF.